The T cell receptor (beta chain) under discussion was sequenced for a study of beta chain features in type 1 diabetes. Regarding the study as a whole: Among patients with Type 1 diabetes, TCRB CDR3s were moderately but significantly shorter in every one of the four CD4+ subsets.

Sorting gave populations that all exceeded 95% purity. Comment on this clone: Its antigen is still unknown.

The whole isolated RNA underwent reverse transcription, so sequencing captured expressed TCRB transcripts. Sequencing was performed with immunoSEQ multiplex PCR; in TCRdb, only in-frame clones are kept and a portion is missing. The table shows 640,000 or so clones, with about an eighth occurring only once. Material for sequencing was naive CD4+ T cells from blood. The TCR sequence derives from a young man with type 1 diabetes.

The CDR3 bases are TGTGCCGGACAGGTAGAGCAGTTCTTC. Its protein is CAGQVEQFF. The chain couples TRBV6-5 to TRBJ2-1; TRBD1 agrees at 7 bases. The germline V gene encodes CDR1 MNHEY and CDR2 SVGAGI. The CDR3 totals 9 residues. V was pared by 11 bases and J by 10 bases, with 2 bases of the junction left unmatched.